Given below is one T cell receptor beta chain in context. Here immunoSEQ multiplex PCR was the method, and the copy in TCRdb shows in-frame clones only, minus some. The table has more than 85,000 clones, 80% seen once. This specimen comes from a study of Ad26.COV2.S vaccination and SARS-CoV-2 variants. This CDR3 spans 13 amino acids. The germline V gene encodes CDR1 KGHDR and CDR2 SFDVKD. Trimming cost V 5 bases and J 5 bases; bases outside gene matches: 4. The V and J genes are TRBV24-1 and TRBJ1-2, with 7 bases lining up with TRBD1. The source is a human donor who had recovered from COVID-19. Sample: peripheral blood, taken after recovery from COVID-19. As DNA, the CDR3 is TGTGCCACCAGTGCAGGGACAGTGTATGGCTACACCTTC. This gives the protein CATSAGTVYGYTF.